This entry is about one TCR beta chain. The sample holds many counts of this clonotype. This clone's antigen is unknown. No much larger clone is present one base from it, and per-base qualities are unavailable. These data belong to a study of Graves' ophthalmopathy and Graves' hyperthyroidism (dated by TCRdb to 2016 to 2019). Background for the entire study: Hyperthyroidism was considered stable if no progression to ophthalmopathy occurred within 18 months of follow-up. The study used signatures of the TCR beta repertoire to tell Graves' ophthalmopathy apart from Graves' hyperthyroidism and to predict which patients would progress to ophthalmopathy. In total, 120 to 150 blood samples were TCR-sequenced: 43 ophthalmopathy, under 85 hyperthyroidism and roughly 17 hyperthyroidism-to-ophthalmopathy patients. A discovery set of 100 or so patients (around 44 ophthalmopathy, under 65 stable hyperthyroidism) was enrolled to explore V-J signatures distinguishing ophthalmopathy from hyperthyroidism. The independent validation cohort included 18 to 20 hyperthyroidism patients plus 17 patients who later progressed from hyperthyroidism to ophthalmopathy. In more than five hyperthyroidism patients, the T-cell repertoires found in thyroid tissue were compared with those found in blood. After sampling, hyperthyroidism patients received methimazole starting at 30 mg daily, and ophthalmopathy patients received high-dose intravenous methylprednisolone.

Hyperthyroidism patients were newly diagnosed, with disease duration under 2 months, and aged 18 to 65 years. Patients were excluded if they had other autoimmune diseases, uncontrolled infections, pregnancy or lactation. Clinical symptoms, serum thyroxine, TRAb, thyroid ultrasound and orbital computed tomography were used for diagnosis. Total RNA was extracted with Trizol reagent and quality-checked on an Agilent 2100 Bioanalyzer. The CDR1 and CDR2 encoded by the germline V gene are LGHNA and YNFKEQ. The junction shows trimming of 4 bases on V and 0 bases on J, plus 18 bases between the germline ends. The CDR3 runs 17 amino acids, cysteine and phenylalanine included. Only the CDR3 part of the read is kept: 51 bases, read in frame from the first base. TCR beta CDR3 regions were amplified from RNA transcripts for repertoire sequencing. HTBI primers and the Qiagen OneStep RT-PCR kit were used in a first-round RT-PCR, which was followed by a second-round multiplex PCR, size selection and purification. Libraries were sequenced on an Illumina HiSeq2000 using paired-end 100 bp reads. The authors' pipeline ran thus. SOAPnuke was used to process the reads, removing any read that contained adapters or uncalled bases, had a mean Phred below 15, or lacked an exact match to the constant primer or identifier. High-quality paired reads were merged with COPE v1.2.5. Each unique nucleotide sequence was defined as a clonotype, and clonotypes were aligned to IMGT TRB V, D and J references with MiTCR v1.1. Only V-J combinations with frequency above 0.0001 were analysed, covering approximately 99% of repertoires. For each V-J combination, a TCR clonal expansion and chaos score was defined as F50 clonal expansion divided by the chaos observed in the TCRdist matrix. Welch's t-statistics and random forest were used to narrow the features down to roughly twelve V-J combinations, which were then fed into a naive Bayes classifier. The similarity between thyroid and blood repertoires was quantified using the Morisita-Horn index. TCRdb reprocessing: public reads trimmed at Q25 with fastp, clones called with MiXCR, in-frame beta chains kept. Rows with a matching CDR3 protein are joined into one entry that keeps the most common DNA and genes. The V and J calls reflect TCRdb's pipeline rather than the authors' work. A total of about 1.2 million distinct CDR3 sequences appear in this sample, roughly two fifths of them only once. Of the sample, 11% is held by the ten largest clones.

Summary of the overall study and its limitations: In cross-validation, the 13-signature model distinguished ophthalmopathy from stable hyperthyroidism with about 90% sensitivity and roughly 81% specificity, and in the test set the corresponding values were about 80% and 75%. No statistical method was used to predetermine the sample size, and group allocation was not hidden from the investigators. Most expanded thyroid clonotypes with frequency above 0.001 were also detected in blood, suggesting blood repertoires may reflect the thyroid immune response. In validation, the model predicted ophthalmopathy progression with nearly 71% sensitivity and less than 80% specificity; 12 predicted patients were CT-confirmed with GO in a median of around 6 months.

This TCR derives from an adult man with Graves' hyperthyroidism. The rearrangement combines TRBV4-2 with TRBJ2-5; the D gene is perhaps TRBD2, from 5 matching bases. Sequencing used peripheral blood or thyroid tissue (not recorded which). The CDR3 reads as follows: CASSLTVAAGDQETQYF. The nucleotide sequence reads as follows: TGTGCCAGCAGCCTGACTGTTGCGGCCGGGGACCAAGAGACCCAGTACTTC.